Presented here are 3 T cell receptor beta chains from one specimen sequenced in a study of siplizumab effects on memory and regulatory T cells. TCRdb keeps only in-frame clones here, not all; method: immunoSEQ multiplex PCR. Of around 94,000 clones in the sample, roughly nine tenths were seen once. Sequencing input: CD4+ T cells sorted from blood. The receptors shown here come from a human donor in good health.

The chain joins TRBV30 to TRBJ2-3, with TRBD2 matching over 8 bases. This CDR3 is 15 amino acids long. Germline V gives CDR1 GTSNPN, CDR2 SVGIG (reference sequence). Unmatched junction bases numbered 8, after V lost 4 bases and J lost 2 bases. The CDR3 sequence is CAWTLAVGPTDTQYF. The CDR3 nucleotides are TGTGCCTGGACACTAGCGGTTGGACCCACAGATACGCAGTATTTT.

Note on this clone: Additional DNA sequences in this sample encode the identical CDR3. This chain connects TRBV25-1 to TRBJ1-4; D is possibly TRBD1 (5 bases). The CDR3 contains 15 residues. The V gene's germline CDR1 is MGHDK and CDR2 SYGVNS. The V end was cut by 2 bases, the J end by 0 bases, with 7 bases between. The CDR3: CASSEQGATNEKLFF. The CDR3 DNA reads TGTGCCAGCAGTGAACAAGGGGCAACTAATGAAAAACTGTTTTTT.

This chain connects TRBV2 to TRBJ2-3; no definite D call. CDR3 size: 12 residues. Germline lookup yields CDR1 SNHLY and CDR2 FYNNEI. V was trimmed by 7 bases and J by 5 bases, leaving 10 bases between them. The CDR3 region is CASTLRGDTQYF. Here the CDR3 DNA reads TGTGCCAGCACCTTGAGAGGAGATACGCAGTATTTT.